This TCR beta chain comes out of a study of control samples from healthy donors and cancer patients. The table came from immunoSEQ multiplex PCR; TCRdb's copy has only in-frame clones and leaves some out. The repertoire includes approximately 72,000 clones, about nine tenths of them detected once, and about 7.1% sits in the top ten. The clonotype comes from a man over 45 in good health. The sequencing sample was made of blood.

In nucleotides, the CDR3 is TGTGCCAGTAGTATAGAAGGAGTCGAGCGGGGGGGCTCAGATACGCAGTATTTT. Protein product: CASSIEGVERGGSDTQYF. The J gene is TRBJ2-3, the V gene TRBV19; the match to TRBD2 covers 10 bases. Germline values: CDR1 LNHDA, CDR2 SQIVND (reference sequence). The CDR3 covers 18 residues. Trimming removed 0 bases from V and 4 bases from J; junction bases left unmatched: 10.